The text below deals with one TCR beta chain. What this receptor recognizes is not known. Per-base quality was not reported, and no clone a single base away is much larger than it. This specimen comes from a study of blood T cell repertoires in COVID-19 (dated by TCRdb to between 2020 and 2021). Looking at the study overall: The collaborator samples originated in the United States, Italy and Spain and spanned the acute and convalescent phases of COVID-19. Where HLA class I and class II types were available, the types were taken from metadata supplied by the sample provider, not from assay-based typing. Subjects who had been exposed to COVID-19, were actively infected with it, or had recovered from it provided the deeply sampled blood TCRbeta repertoires that made up the dataset. Samples came from the ongoing ImmuneRACE study (first 160 participants) plus 1,254 subjects from 6 global collaborators. The sample metadata nearly always contained a de-identified subject ID, COVID-19 status, age in years and sex. The repertoires were released in a freely available public database intended as a resource for research on the immune response to SARS-CoV-2. The material from the prospective study consisted of cDNA or gDNA derived from T cells, B-cell-depleted T cells, or PBMCs.

From a lookup of the germline V gene, CDR1 and CDR2 are SGHVS and FQNEAQ. Counted from cysteine to phenylalanine, this CDR3 has 11 amino acids. Kept here is only the CDR3 DNA, which spans 33 bases and is read in frame from base 1. Trimming takes 5 bases from V and 4 bases from J, and the germline ends sit 4 bases apart. Each collaborating institution followed its own protocols to collect whole blood in K2EDTA tubes. Collaborator samples were shipped for TCRbeta analysis as frozen whole blood, isolated PBMCs, or DNA extracted from either sample type. TCRbeta CDR3 regions were amplified from genomic DNA by means of the immunoSEQ Assay, a bias-controlled multiplex PCR. Turning to the authors' computational methods: The number of nucleated cells in each sample was estimated from the amplification of reference gene primers within the assay. To quantify the absolute abundance of each unique TCRbeta CDR3 rearrangement, sequence reads were collapsed and filtered. For each sample, productive Simpson clonality was calculated as the square root of Simpson's diversity index over productive rearrangements. TCRdb obtained this table from immuneACCESS and retained in-frame rearrangements with V and J assigned. These tables miss some clones; where compared with another copy, unresolved V genes account for less than half of the shortfall, and the remainder is unexplained. V and J calls plus clone size are reproduced from that table; the DNA served to infer D and trimming. This sample has roughly 80,000 clones in its table, and 75% to 90% of those were observed once. The ten largest make up 27% of the sample.

The paper as a whole reports these results and caveats: The quantity of clinical and demographic metadata differed by source and by participant and was supplied without curation.

The receptor was derived from a human donor in a cohort sampled during active COVID-19. Sequencing was carried out using peripheral blood. In this chain, TRBV7-8 is recombined with TRBJ2-3; the D gene assignment is ambiguous. The DNA sequence is given as TGTGCCAGCAGCCCGGCAGATACGCAGTATTTT. It translates as CASSPADTQYF.